These 10 T cell receptor beta chains were sequenced from one sample in a study of blood T cells in healthy people across ages. A J-beta primer mix and a sample-barcoded 5' primer were used in a second PCR of about 7 to 11 cycles. Using its own MiXCR run on the 5' RACE reads, TCRdb lists one record per CDR3 protein. This sample yields over 600,000 distinct CDR3 sequences, of which roughly three fifths are seen a single time; about a quarter belongs to the top ten. The sample consisted of blood. The receptors were gathered from a man aged 35-49 years in good health.

This clonotype was seen just once. The chain recombines TRBV7-3 with TRBJ2-5; 7 bases line up with TRBD2. This CDR3 has 14 amino acids. Unmatched junction bases numbered 8, after V lost 5 bases and J lost 5 bases. Per germline, CDR1 SGHTA and CDR2 FQGTGA. The DNA for the CDR3 is TGTGCCAGCAGCCCTGGATCCGGGGGGGAGACCCAGTACTTC. Translation gives CASSPGSGGETQYF.

This chain connects TRBV6-5 to TRBJ2-7; D unresolved. In germline, CDR1 is MNHEY, CDR2 SVGAGI. CDR3 length: 12 residues. Between the trimmed V and J ends, which lost 10 bases and 3 bases, there was a span of 13 bases. The CDR3 coding sequence is TGTGCCACCACTCTGGACGGCTACGAGCAGTACTTC. This codes for CATTLDGYEQYF.

The rearrangement links TRBV7-7 to TRBJ2-1, with a weak D call TRBD1 (5 bases). CDR3 size: 13 residues. Trimming cost V 5 bases and J 2 bases, with 7 bases left between them. The germline V gene has CDR1 SSHAT and CDR2 FNYEAQ (reference sequence). The CDR3 here is CASSADTYNEQFF. The CDR3 nucleotides read TGTGCCAGCAGCGCGGACACCTACAATGAGCAGTTCTTC.

The rearrangement links TRBV20-1 to TRBJ2-1; TRBD2 matches at 7 bases. Trimming at V came to 7 bases and at J to 0 bases, leaving 6 bases not matched to a gene. Germline CDR1 reads DFQATT; CDR2 reads SNEGSKA (reference sequence). This CDR3 has 14 residues. The CDR3 nucleotides are TGCAGTGGTCGACTAGCCAGCTCCTACAATGAGCAGTTCTTC. This translates into CSGRLASSYNEQFF.

The V gene is TRBV2, the J gene TRBJ2-7; D may be TRBD1 (6 bases). Deletions cut 8 bases from V and 0 bases from J, with 14 bases between. Germline CDR1 is SNHLY and CDR2 is FYNNEI. The CDR3 runs 14 residues. Here the CDR3 DNA reads TGTGCCAGCCTTCGGACAGCAGCCTCCTACGAGCAGTACTTC. As protein: CASLRTAASYEQYF.

This clonotype was seen a single time. The chain uses TRBV4-1 and TRBJ2-7; tentatively, D is TRBD1 (5 bases). The CDR3 has 15 amino acids. Germline loops: CDR1 MGHRA, CDR2 YSYEKL. V was clipped by 1 base and J by 7 bases, with 17 bases between them. The CDR3 loop is CASSQGTGQDNEQYF. The DNA for the CDR3 is TGCGCCAGCAGCCAAGGTACCGGTCAGGACAATGAGCAGTACTTC.

This clonotype was detected a few times. J is TRBJ1-2 and V is TRBV7-2; a weak D match, TRBD1 (5 bases). Germline lookup yields CDR1 SGHTA and CDR2 FQGNSA. CDR3 length equals 13 residues. V was shortened by 2 bases and J by 6 bases, with 10 bases between the two germline ends. The CDR3 sequence is CASSLQGSDGYTF. The CDR3 nucleotides read TGTGCCAGCAGCTTACAGGGAAGCGATGGCTACACCTTC.

The chain combines TRBV4-2 with TRBJ2-7; 11 bases fit TRBD2. Germline-derived CDR1 and CDR2 are LGHNA and YNFKEQ. V shed 0 bases, J shed 10 bases, and the junction held 17 bases outside the gene matches. The CDR3 extends over 18 amino acids. The CDR3 DNA sequence: TGTGCCAGCAGCCAAGACTTGGCTAGCGGGAGGTCGGAGGAGATCCAGTACTTC. It is translated as CASSQDLASGRSEEIQYF.

This chain joins TRBV7-3 and TRBJ2-3; the D is unclear. This CDR3 is 11 amino acids long. V gave up 4 bases and J gave up 8 bases, with 7 bases separating them. The germline gives CDR1 SGHTA, CDR2 FQGTGA. In DNA form, the CDR3 reads TGTGCCAGCAGCTATAAGGGTACGCAGTATTTT. Protein: CASSYKGTQYF.

This clonotype was counted a single time. The CDR3 spells CASIWQGSTEAFF. CDR3 sequence (DNA): TGTGCCTCAATTTGGCAGGGTAGCACTGAAGCTTTCTTT. The V gene is TRBV19, the J gene TRBJ1-1; perhaps TRBD1 as D (5 bases). Germline V gene lookup returns CDR1 LNHDA and CDR2 SQIVND (reference sequence). With 11 bases removed from V and 4 bases from J, the gap between germline ends came to 17 bases. The CDR3 spans 13 residues.